This T cell receptor (beta chain) was obtained from a study of T cell responses to AZD1222 COVID-19 vaccine. General study points: Without day 14 samples, only post-peak T cell repertoires were studied. Donor demographics were predominantly white British with a female majority; clonal diversity may be underestimated.

Germline-derived CDR1 and CDR2 are SGHVS and FQNEAQ. This CDR3 contains 14 residues. J was trimmed by 3 bases and V by 8 bases; bases with no gene match: 7. Turning to this clone: Its specificity is not known.

TCRdb's copy holds only in-frame clones and misses some; the assay was immunoSEQ multiplex PCR. This table has about 130,000 clones, 90% appearing once. This chain uses TRBV7-8 with TRBJ2-1; 7 bases fit TRBD2. The input for sequencing was peripheral blood, taken on day 0 of MenACWY control vaccination. This TCR was sampled from an adult in good health. The CDR3 loop is CASVPGLHYNEQFF. The CDR3 nucleotides read TGTGCCAGCGTACCGGGACTACACTACAATGAGCAGTTCTTC.